One sample yielded the 26 T cell receptor beta chains listed below, sequenced in a study of CD8+CD57+ T cells in acquired aplastic anemia. Previously, flow cytometry had revealed CD8+CD57+ cell expansion in the patients chosen for sequencing. CDR3 and TCR beta VDJ profiling relied on genomic DNA as the template. Each CDR3 protein is one row after TCRdb ran MiXCR on the reads. The data hold around 170,000 distinct CDR3 sequences, with just under 50% observed a single time. The sequencing sample was made of sorted CD4+, CD8+, or CD8+CD57+ T cells (not recorded which) from PBMCs. The receptors were gathered from a human donor with aplastic anemia.

The chain recombines TRBV12-5 with TRBJ2-7; 11 nucleotides line up with TRBD1. The CDR3 is 17 residues long. Germline assignment: CDR1 LGHNT and CDR2 FRNRAP. Trimming cost V 1 base and J 2 bases; bases outside gene matches: 7. DNA for the CDR3: TGTGCTAGTGGTTTGGCAAAAGGACAGGGGGCCGCCTACGAGCAGTACTTC. Translation: CASGLAKGQGAAYEQYF.

The CDR3 DNA sequence: TGTGCCATCAGTACGTCAGGTTTAGCCCAAGAGACCCAGTACTTC. The encoded protein is CAISTSGLAQETQYF. The J gene is TRBJ2-5, the V gene TRBV10-3; D ambiguous. The V end lost 5 bases, the J end lost 1 base, and 14 bases lay between the germline ends. Germline-derived CDR1 and CDR2 are ENHRY and SYGVKD. CDR3 length: 15 residues.

This clonotype has more than one count but fewer than ten. The V and J genes are TRBV6-6 and TRBJ1-4; perhaps TRBD1 as D (5 bases). The CDR3 has 14 residues. The V gene lost 0 bases and the J gene lost 8 bases, with 10 bases spanning the gap. Looked up from germline, CDR1 is MNHNY and CDR2 is SVGAGI (reference sequence). CDR3 sequence reads: CASSYSSRGEKLFF. Here the CDR3 DNA reads TGTGCCAGCAGTTACTCGAGTAGGGGAGAAAAACTGTTTTTT.

This clonotype has a count of ten or more. The V call is TRBV11-2, the J call TRBJ2-1; 8 nucleotides align to TRBD1. This CDR3 is built from 17 residues. V lost 2 bases and J lost 5; bases outside the gene matches: 11. Germline V gene sequence: CDR1 SGHAT, CDR2 FQNNGV. The CDR3: CASSLRQGSWDNNEQFF. The CDR3 nucleotides are TGTGCCAGCAGCTTACGACAGGGGTCATGGGATAACAATGAGCAGTTCTTC.

This clonotype was counted at least ten times. For the CDR3, the DNA is TGCGCCAGCAGCCCTCTTAAAGGGGTTAGCGCCGCAGATACGCAGTATTTT. It is translated as CASSPLKGVSAADTQYF. The chain links TRBV5-1 to TRBJ2-3; D may match TRBD1 or TRBD2 (5 bases each). Germline V lookup: CDR1 SGHRS, CDR2 YFSETQ. The CDR3 totals 17 residues. Trimming removed 4 bases from V and 4 bases from J, with 22 bases in between.

This rearrangement joins TRBV20-1 to TRBJ2-5; D is perhaps TRBD2 (7 bases). Germline CDR1 and CDR2: DFQATT and SNEGSKA (reference sequence). The CDR3 runs to 17 residues. Trimming took 4 bases from V and 1 from J, leaving 22 bases between them. CDR3 nucleotides: TGCAGTGCTAAATACAAGGGGGGGAAGAGGGTCCAAGAGACCCAGTACTTC. As protein: CSAKYKGGKRVQETQYF.

The chain links TRBV2 to TRBJ1-2, with D unclear. The V end lost 3 bases, the J end lost 2 bases, and 7 bases lay between the germline ends. The CDR3 consists of 13 residues. The germline gives CDR1 SNHLY, CDR2 FYNNEI. CDR3 DNA sequence: TGTGCCAGCAGTGACACGGCCAACTATGGCTACACCTTC. This sequence encodes CASSDTANYGYTF.

This clonotype has at least ten counts. The CDR3 sequence is CASSEYSTAGNTIYF. Written as DNA, the CDR3 is TGTGCCAGCAGTGAATATAGCACAGCTGGAAACACCATATATTTT. The chain employs TRBV25-1 and TRBJ1-3; D gene ambiguous. The V end lost 0 bases, the J end lost 2 bases, and 8 bases lay between the germline ends. This CDR3 has 15 amino acids. In germline, CDR1 is MGHDK, CDR2 SYGVNS.

Worth noting for this clonotype: A much larger clone differs by one base, so this may be a read error. This chain links TRBV4-3 with TRBJ2-7; 11 bases fit TRBD2. The CDR3 is made up of 17 amino acids. Looked up from germline, CDR1 is LGHNA and CDR2 is YSLEER. Losses at the gene ends were 3 bases for V and 6 bases for J; bases not matched to a gene: 13. The CDR3 reads CASSQTLLGLAGGEQYF. The DNA for the CDR3 is TGCGCCAGCAGCCAGACTCTTTTGGGGCTAGCGGGAGGCGAGCAGTACTTC.

V and J are TRBV19 and TRBJ2-3; TRBD1 agrees at 7 bases. The CDR3 spans 15 residues. V lost 5 bases and J lost 2; bases outside the gene matches: 7. Germline CDR1 reads LNHDA; CDR2 reads SQIVND (reference sequence). CDR3 in DNA: TGTGCCAGTAGTCGGGACAGCGGTTCCACAGATACGCAGTATTTT. Protein product: CASSRDSGSTDTQYF.

The chain combines TRBV14 with TRBJ2-5; unclear D gene. Trimming shortened V by 4 bases and J by 2 bases, and 8 bases separated the two germline ends. The CDR3 covers 13 residues. Germline V gene lookup returns CDR1 SGHDN and CDR2 FVKESK. In DNA, the CDR3 is TGTGCCAGCAGCCGGACGGTACAAGAGACCCAGTACTTC. Translating gives CASSRTVQETQYF.

In nucleotides, the CDR3 is TGCAGTGCTACGTCCGACAGGGACAACTATGGCTACACCTTC. Encoded protein: CSATSDRDNYGYTF. The chain carries TRBV20-1 and TRBJ1-2; 7 positions match TRBD1. V shed 4 bases and J 2 bases; nucleotides not matched to a gene: 7. This CDR3 contains 14 residues. Per germline, CDR1 DFQATT and CDR2 SNEGSKA (reference sequence).

This clonotype was picked up one time. A much larger clone sits a single nucleotide away, making a read error possible. The chain joins TRBV15 to TRBJ2-5, with 7 bases fitting TRBD1. The CDR3 totals 15 residues. Trimming cost V 5 bases and J 0 bases; bases outside gene matches: 6. CDR1 and CDR2 from the germline V gene are LNHNV and YYDKDF (reference sequence). CDR3 residues: CATSPGTAYQETQYF. CDR3 bases: TGTGCCACCAGCCCCGGGACAGCGTACCAAGAGACCCAGTACTTC.

This chain joins TRBV6-1 and TRBJ1-6; D not resolved. Germline CDR1 MNHNS, CDR2 SASEGT. CDR3 length: 13 amino acids. The V gene lost 2 bases and the J gene lost 8 bases, with 7 bases spanning the gap. The CDR3 region has the DNA TGTGCCAGCAGTGAATATGAGTATTCACCCCTCCACTTT. Protein sequence: CASSEYEYSPLHF.

The gene calls are TRBV20-1 and TRBJ2-5; D call uncertain. V was trimmed by 6 bases and J by 5 bases, leaving 19 bases between them. Germline lookup yields CDR1 DFQATT and CDR2 SNEGSKA (reference sequence). This CDR3 region has 14 residues. In DNA form, the CDR3 reads TGCAGTGCCGAAACGGTATGGGGTAGCGAGACCCAGTACTTC. It yields the protein CSAETVWGSETQYF.

This clonotype was found a few times. The chain links TRBV5-1 to TRBJ2-1; the match to TRBD2 covers 10 bases. Per germline, CDR1 SGHRS and CDR2 YFSETQ. The CDR3 extends over 14 amino acids. Trimming at V came to 6 bases and at J to 9 bases, leaving 9 bases not matched to a gene. The CDR3, as DNA: TGCGCCAGCACGACCGGGCTAGCGGGAGCTGAGCAGTTCTTC. Translating gives CASTTGLAGAEQFF.

The chain employs TRBV24-1 and TRBJ2-2; a weak D match, TRBD2 (6 bases). Trimming left V 3 bases short and J 5 bases short, with 12 bases between. Germline values: CDR1 KGHDR, CDR2 SFDVKD. This CDR3 has 15 amino acids. The CDR3, as DNA: TGTGCCACCAGTGATCGCAGGAGGGGTACCGGGGAGCTGTTTTTT. This encodes CATSDRRRGTGELFF.

This clonotype was recorded a few times. This chain's CDR3 is CSVEGRDGYTF. The CDR3 DNA is TGCAGCGTTGAAGGCAGGGATGGCTACACCTTC. This chain uses TRBV29-1 with TRBJ1-2; TRBD1 might be the D (5 bases). This CDR3 region has 11 residues. The V gene's germline CDR1 is SQVTM and CDR2 ANQGSEA. Trimming took off 1 base at V and 6 bases at J, with 6 bases between the two ends.

The V and J genes are TRBV10-3 and TRBJ1-3, with 7 bases lining up with TRBD1. Germline trimming cut 6 bases from V and 4 bases from J; bases unmatched to any gene: 6. Germline V gives CDR1 ENHRY, CDR2 SYGVKD. The CDR3 runs 14 residues. DNA of the CDR3: TGTGCCATCAGGCAGACAGGGAACGGAAACACCATATATTTT. Translation gives CAIRQTGNGNTIYF.

This clonotype was recorded many times. CDR3 bases: TGTGCCAGCAGTAGCGGGAGCTCCTACAATGAGCAGTTCTTC. Translation gives CASSSGSSYNEQFF. The chain combines TRBV6-4 with TRBJ2-1; 8 bases fit TRBD2. V lost 5 bases, J lost 0 bases, and 0 bases stayed unmatched. This CDR3 is built from 14 residues. The germline gives CDR1 MRHNA, CDR2 SNTAGT.

CDR3 loop: CASSLVGGPGPLHF. The CDR3 DNA sequence: TGTGCCAGCAGCTTAGTTGGGGGACCGGGACCCCTCCACTTT. The rearrangement links TRBV11-2 to TRBJ1-6; D might be TRBD1 (5 bases). V was clipped by 1 base and J by 12 bases, with 13 bases between them. This CDR3 region has 14 residues. Germline CDR1 is SGHAT and CDR2 is FQNNGV. The full variable domain, rest sourced from reference TRBV11-2 and TRBJ1-6, is EAGVAQSPRYKIIEKRQSVAFWCNPISGHATLYWYQQILGQGPKLLIQFQNNGVVDDSQLPKDRFSAERLKGVDSTLKIQPAKLEDSAVYLCASSLVGGPGPLHFGNGTRLTVT.

At least ten counts were recorded for this clonotype. The chain couples TRBV7-2 to TRBJ1-3; no firm D call. V was shortened by 5 bases and J by 0 bases, with 11 bases between the two germline ends. The CDR3 is 15 residues long. Per the germline V gene, CDR1 is SGHTA and CDR2 is FQGNSA. CDR3 sequence (DNA): TGTGCCAGCAGCCGGTCTACCAGCTCTGGAAACACCATATATTTT. Encoded protein: CASSRSTSSGNTIYF.

Concerning this clonotype itself: A much larger clone is a single base away; this may be a read error. This sequence joins TRBV7-9 and TRBJ1-1; no definite D call. Trimming took 3 bases from V and 1 from J, leaving 12 bases between them. The CDR3 sequence is 15 residues long. Germline V gives CDR1 SEHNR, CDR2 FQNEAQ (reference sequence). The CDR3 loop is CASSFFLGENTEAFF. The CDR3 DNA reads as TGTGCCAGCAGCTTTTTCCTCGGAGAGAACACTGAAGCTTTCTTT.

This chain links TRBV18 with TRBJ1-1; the D is unclear. V shed 3 bases and J shed 8 bases, with 7 bases lying between them. This CDR3 spans 11 amino acids. Per the germline V gene, CDR1 is KGHSH and CDR2 is LQKENI. This CDR3 is CASSPAREAFF. As DNA, the CDR3 is TGTGCCAGCTCACCCGCGAGAGAAGCTTTCTTT.

This clonotype has a count of ten or more. This chain uses TRBV7-9 with TRBJ1-5; no clear D. CDR1 is SEHNR, CDR2 FQNEAQ, per germline (reference sequence). This CDR3 contains 15 residues. Trimming cost V 10 bases and J 6 bases, with 22 bases left between them. This chain's CDR3 is CATDGDGLTGQPQHF. Written as DNA, the CDR3 is TGTGCCACAGACGGAGACGGACTAACGGGTCAGCCCCAGCATTTT.

In this sample, this clonotype turned up a few times. The rearrangement uses TRBV20-1 and TRBJ2-1, with D tentatively TRBD1 (5 bases). This CDR3 has 13 residues. The V end lost 6 bases, the J end lost 2 bases, and 11 bases lay between the germline ends. Germline values: CDR1 DFQATT, CDR2 SNEGSKA (reference sequence). As DNA, the CDR3 is TGCAGTGCCGCAGGGTTGCCCTACAATGAGCAGTTCTTC. Protein: CSAAGLPYNEQFF.